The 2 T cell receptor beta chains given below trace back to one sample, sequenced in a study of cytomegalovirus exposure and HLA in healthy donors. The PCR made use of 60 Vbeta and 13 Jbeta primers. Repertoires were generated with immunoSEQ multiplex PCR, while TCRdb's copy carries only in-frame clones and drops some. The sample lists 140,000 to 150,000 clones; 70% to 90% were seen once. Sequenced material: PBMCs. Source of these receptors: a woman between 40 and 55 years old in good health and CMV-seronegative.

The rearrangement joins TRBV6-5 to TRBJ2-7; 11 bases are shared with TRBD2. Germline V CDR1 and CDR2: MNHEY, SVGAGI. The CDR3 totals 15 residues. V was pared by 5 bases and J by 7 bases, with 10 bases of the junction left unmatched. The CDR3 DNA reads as TGTGCCAGCAGTGTTCTAGCGGGAGGCAAATATGAGCAGTACTTC. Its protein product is CASSVLAGGKYEQYF.

CDR3 in amino acids: CASSPIVGGNYNEQFF. CDR3 coding DNA: TGTGCCAGCAGCCCAATAGTGGGCGGGAACTACAATGAGCAGTTCTTC. The rearrangement links TRBV11-2 to TRBJ2-1; D may be TRBD2 (6 bases). V dropped 5 bases and J dropped 3 bases, with 17 bases sitting between them. Germline-derived CDR1 and CDR2 are SGHAT and FQNNGV. This CDR3 contains 16 residues. Drawing the rest from reference TRBV11-2 and TRBJ2-1, the complete variable domain is EAGVAQSPRYKIIEKRQSVAFWCNPISGHATLYWYQQILGQGPKLLIQFQNNGVVDDSQLPKDRFSAERLKGVDSTLKIQPAKLEDSAVYLCASSPIVGGNYNEQFFGPGTRLTVL.